These 7 T cell receptor beta chains originate from one sample sequenced in a study of CD8+CD57+ T cells in acquired aplastic anemia. TCR beta VDJ and CDR3 profiling used genomic DNA as template. From the reads, TCRdb called clonotypes with MiXCR, one entry per CDR3 protein. The data hold about 40,000 distinct CDR3 sequences, with less than 65% observed a single time. CD8+CD57+ cell expansion had been shown by flow cytometry in patients chosen for sequencing. The specimen sequenced was sorted CD4+, CD8+, or CD8+CD57+ T cells (not recorded which) from PBMCs. These receptors originate from a human donor with aplastic anemia.

The V and J genes are TRBV29-1 and TRBJ1-3; maybe TRBD1 (5 bases). The germline V gene has CDR1 SQVTM and CDR2 ANQGSEA. V was clipped by 7 bases and J by 4 bases, with 11 bases between them. CDR3 length: 12 residues. The CDR3 loop reads CSGRGGGNTIYF. In DNA form, the CDR3 reads TGCAGCGGACGGGGCGGAGGAAACACCATATATTTT.

The chain employs TRBV25-1 and TRBJ1-4, with 7 bases matching TRBD1. Germline V lookup: CDR1 MGHDK, CDR2 SYGVNS. This CDR3 is built from 13 residues. The V gene end was trimmed by 9 bases and the J gene end by 8 bases; junction bases not matched to a gene: 9. DNA for the CDR3: TGTGCCAGTAGACAGGGTTATGGGGAAAAACTGTTTTTT. Translating gives CASRQGYGEKLFF.

This clonotype was recorded at least ten times. The rearrangement uses TRBV10-3 and TRBJ1-4, with a tentative D call TRBD1 (5 bases). The CDR3 runs 15 residues. Trimming pared 0 bases from V and 4 bases from J, leaving 9 bases between. Germline CDR1 and CDR2: ENHRY and SYGVKD. The CDR3 is CAISESGGDNEKLFF. The CDR3 nucleotides read TGTGCCATCAGTGAGTCTGGGGGGGATAATGAAAAACTGTTTTTT.

Concerning this clonotype: An end of the junction does not agree with germline; a read error may underlie this. The chain uses TRBV10-3 and TRBJ1-1; TRBD1 matches at 7 bases. This CDR3 comprises 14 residues. Germline CDR1 and CDR2: ENHRY and SYGVKD. DNA of the CDR3: TGTGCCATCAGTTATACCAGGGGGAACACTGGAGCTTTCTTT. This sequence encodes CAISYTRGNTGAFF.

The V gene is TRBV2, the J gene TRBJ1-3; 8 bases agree with TRBD1. CDR1 SNHLY and CDR2 FYNNEI come from the germline V gene. The junction had 3 bases not matched to a gene; V was cut back by 4 bases and J by 1 base. This CDR3 comprises 15 residues. CDR3 region: CASSGRTGSGNTIYF. The CDR3 DNA is TGTGCCAGCAGTGGGAGGACAGGGTCTGGAAACACCATATATTTT.

At least ten counts were recorded for this clonotype. The chain couples TRBV5-1 to TRBJ1-1; 7 bases align to TRBD1. Germline CDR1 reads SGHRS; CDR2 reads YFSETQ. The CDR3 totals 14 residues. The V gene end was trimmed by 6 bases and the J gene end by 2 bases; junction bases not matched to a gene: 7. The CDR3 DNA follows: TGCGCCAGCAAACCGGGACAGCTTAACACTGAAGCTTTCTTT. Residues: CASKPGQLNTEAFF.

The chain carries TRBV11-1 and TRBJ2-6, with D uncertain. This CDR3 is 20 amino acids long. CDR1 SGHAT and CDR2 FQDESV come from the germline V gene (reference sequence). Trimming cost V 3 bases and J 0 bases, with 21 bases left between them. The CDR3 here is CASSFSGTTFSLSGANVLTF. As DNA, the CDR3 is TGTGCCAGCAGCTTTTCAGGAACCACTTTTTCCCTCTCTGGGGCCAACGTCCTGACTTTC.